The subject of this entry is one TCR beta chain. The data stem from a study of blood T cell repertoires in COVID-19. Study overall: Spain, Italy and the United States supplied samples that represented acute and convalescent COVID-19. In each case, the material was cDNA or gDNA derived from T cells, B-cell-depleted T cells, or PBMCs.

V dropped 11 bases and J dropped 4; count of bases not matched to a gene: 3. The CDR3 runs 12 residues. From germline, CDR1 is WNHNN and CDR2 SYGVQD (reference sequence). Original processing methods: Amplifying reference gene primers gave estimates of nucleated cell counts. Clones were sequenced by immunoSEQ multiplex PCR, and TCRdb holds only the in-frame ones, with some missing. D and trimming come from the DNA, and the V and J calls and clone size come from that table. Here the sample spans 300,000 to 450,000 clones, 85% being singletons. Input material: peripheral blood. The sequence was obtained from a young woman with acute or convalescent COVID-19. The chain combines TRBV10-1 with TRBJ2-2, with 8 positions matching TRBD1. The CDR3 DNA reads TGCGCCGCCGGGACAGGCACCGGGGAGCTGTTTTTT. This gives the protein CAAGTGTGELFF.